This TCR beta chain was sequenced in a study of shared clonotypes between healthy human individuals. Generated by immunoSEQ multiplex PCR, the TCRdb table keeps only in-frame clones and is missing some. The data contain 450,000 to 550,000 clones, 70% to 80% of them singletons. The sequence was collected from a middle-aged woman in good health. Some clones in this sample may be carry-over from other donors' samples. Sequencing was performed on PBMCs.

CDR3 nucleotides: TGTGCCAGCAGCTTGACAGATAGGGGCGAGCAGTACTTC. Translating it yields CASSLTDRGEQYF. V usage is TRBV7-3 and J usage is TRBJ2-7, with TRBD1 as a possible D gene (5 bases). CDR1 is SGHTA, CDR2 FQGTGA, per germline. V lost 3 bases, J lost 6 bases, and 12 bases lay in between. The CDR3 runs to 13 residues.